What follows describes a single T cell receptor beta chain. The CDR3 sequence is 12 residues long. Trimming removed 1 base at V and 5 bases at J, with 6 bases between. Looked up from germline, CDR1 is SGDLS and CDR2 is YYNGEE. The data belong to a study of blood T cells in healthy people across ages. The use of a sample-barcoded 5' primer and a J-beta primer mix characterized a second PCR of roughly 6 to 11 cycles. TCRdb passed the 5' RACE reads through MiXCR, listing each CDR3 protein once. The table has fewer than 600,000 distinct CDR3 sequences, roughly a quarter seen once; the top ten hold roughly 3.5%. These same records also appear under a second study, on T cells of mothers and their children. In that study: All donors were healthy and Caucasian; they were a few mothers and their six children.

Source material: blood. The origin of this receptor is a boy aged 2 to 10 in good health. The chain uses TRBV9 and TRBJ1-2; D unclear. The DNA for the CDR3 is TGTGCCAGCAGCGTACTCGGATATGGCTACACCTTC. Translation gives CASSVLGYGYTF.